This T cell receptor (beta chain) derives from a study of T cell responses to AZD1222 COVID-19 vaccine. Study results and caveats: Without day 14 samples, only post-peak T cell repertoires were studied.

Germline CDR1 is SGHNT and CDR2 is YENEEA. This CDR3 spans 14 amino acids. The V end was cut by 0 bases, the J end by 6 bases, with 12 bases between. Clones were sequenced by immunoSEQ multiplex PCR, and TCRdb holds only the in-frame ones, with some missing. This table has roughly 120,000 clones, around 90% appearing once. This clone has a handful of counts. Its antigen is as yet unknown. This chain joins TRBV11-3 and TRBJ2-7; a weak D match, TRBD2 (6 bases). The input for sequencing was peripheral blood, taken on day 0 of AZD1222 vaccination. This clonotype was sampled from an adult in good health. Here the CDR3 reads CASSLDGRGSEQYF. CDR3 sequence (DNA): TGTGCCAGCAGCTTAGATGGTCGGGGGTCCGAGCAGTACTTC.